This T cell receptor beta chain emerged from a study of Ad26.COV2.S vaccination and SARS-CoV-2 variants. The overall study: The vaccine Ad26.COV2.S was put into the muscle once, or twice with 56 days between.

Study conclusions and caveats: Vaccine and placebo recipients had similar non-spike TCR breadth.

This clone was detected once. Antigen: not known. Per germline, CDR1 LGHNA and CDR2 YSLEER. Trimming stripped 5 bases from V and 3 bases from J, with 13 bases between. There are 14 residues in the CDR3. The data were produced by immunoSEQ multiplex PCR, yet TCRdb's version contains in-frame clones alone and is incomplete. The sample yields 300,000 to 400,000 clones, about 86% seen once. Treatment in this sample: approximately 18 received Ad26.COV2.S at low or high dose, single or two shots; roughly five received placebo; per-sample allocation not given. Samples analyzed were those drawn on day 63 after the first vaccine or placebo injection.

V gene TRBV4-3 combines with J gene TRBJ1-2; D perhaps matches TRBD1 (6 bases). This TCR derives from a person between 18 and 65 years old who received the Ad26.COV2.S COVID-19 vaccine or a placebo. The sequencing used peripheral blood, collected in a trial of Ad26.COV2.S vaccine versus placebo. The CDR3 DNA reads as TGCGCCAGCAGCAGACAGGCCCTAGACTATGGCTACACCTTC. This encodes CASSRQALDYGYTF.